Shown below are 22 T cell receptor beta chains from a single sample sequenced in a study of blood T cell repertoires in COVID-19. Only in-frame clones appear in the TCRdb table, and some are missing; sequencing was by immunoSEQ multiplex PCR. The sample includes roughly 160,000 clones, approximately 86% of them seen just once. Sequencing was carried out using peripheral blood. The receptors derive from a woman older than 75 with COVID-19, enrolled during active disease.

This clone was seen more than once but under ten times. The chain uses TRBV21-1 and TRBJ2-7; the table's D call, TRBD2, has no DNA check behind it. TRBV21-1 is a pseudogene. The CDR3 sequence is 15 residues long. The CDR3 sequence: CASSTTSGPGYEQYF. CDR3 DNA: TGTGCCAGCAGCACTACTAGCGGTCCAGGGTACGAGCAGTACTTC.

The CDR3 DNA is TGTGCCAGCAGCCACGAACCAAGAGACTATGGCTACACCTTC. It translates to CASSHEPRDYGYTF. The rearrangement links TRBV11-2 to TRBJ1-2, with D hard to call. Trimming stripped 5 bases from V and 3 bases from J, with 13 bases between. The CDR3 consists of 14 residues. Germline lookup yields CDR1 SGHAT and CDR2 FQNNGV.

DNA of the CDR3: TGTGCCAGTAGTACGCCCCGGGACAGCGTTTTTATCTCTGGAAACACCATATATTTT. Translation gives CASSTPRDSVFISGNTIYF. This sequence joins TRBV19 and TRBJ1-3, with 7 bases matching TRBD1. Per germline, CDR1 LNHDA and CDR2 SQIVND (reference sequence). The CDR3 runs to 19 residues. Trimming removed 4 bases from V and 0 bases from J; junction bases left unmatched: 15.

The rearrangement uses TRBV6-5 and TRBJ2-7, with TRBD1 matching 12 bases. The CDR3 runs to 14 residues. Trimming at V came to 6 bases and at J to 7 bases, leaving 7 bases not matched to a gene. The germline gives CDR1 MNHEY, CDR2 SVGAGI. CDR3 amino acids: CASRLGQGAREQYF. CDR3 bases: TGTGCCAGCAGACTGGGACAGGGGGCGCGTGAGCAGTACTTC.

The V call is TRBV28, the J call TRBJ2-7; TRBD2 agrees at 14 bases. The CDR3 is 20 residues long. In germline, CDR1 is MDHEN, CDR2 SYDVKM. The J segment lost 7 bases and the V segment lost 8 bases, leaving 25 bases of the junction unmatched. CDR3 nucleotide sequence: TGTGCCAGCCACGACCGACTTGGGACTAGCGGGAGAGGGGGAGAGTGGGAGCAGTACTTC. It yields the protein CASHDRLGTSGRGGEWEQYF. Variable domain in full (rest from reference TRBV28 and TRBJ2-7): DVKVTQSSRYLVKRTGEKVFLECVQDMDHENMFWYRQDPGLGLRLIYFSYDVKMKEKGDIPEGYSVSREKKERFSLILESASTNQTSMYLCASHDRLGTSGRGGEWEQYFGPGTRLTVT.

The chain joins TRBV10-3 to TRBJ2-7, with 7 bases aligning to TRBD2. From germline, CDR1 is ENHRY and CDR2 SYGVKD. The length of the CDR3 is 16 residues. The V and J ends lost 7 bases and 0 bases, in that order; junction bases with no gene match: 12. DNA of the CDR3: TGTGCCATCACCGAGTCCCTAGCGGTAAGCTCCTACGAGCAGTACTTC. It encodes CAITESLAVSSYEQYF.

The chain employs TRBV6-5 and TRBJ1-2, with 9 bases that match TRBD1. V gave up 6 bases and J gave up 4 bases; unmatched junction bases: 6. The CDR3 has 14 residues. Germline CDR1 reads MNHEY; CDR2 reads SVGAGI. This CDR3 reads CASRRDRVVYGYTF. The CDR3 nucleotides read TGTGCCAGCAGACGGGACAGGGTAGTCTATGGCTACACCTTC.

This chain uses TRBV4-1 with TRBJ2-2; tentative D call: TRBD1 (5 bases). CDR1 and CDR2 (germline): MGHRA, YSYEKL. The CDR3 has 18 residues. V was clipped by 2 bases and J by 2 bases, with 18 bases between them. CDR3 sequence: CASSQRGRAGPNTGELFF. CDR3 sequence (DNA): TGCGCCAGCAGCCAAAGGGGCCGGGCAGGGCCAAACACCGGGGAGCTGTTTTTT.

In its sample, this clone was seen a few times. The chain joins TRBV10-3 to TRBJ2-2, with D perhaps matching TRBD2 (5 bases). The CDR3 spans 17 residues. Trimming left V 0 bases short and J 4 bases short, with 15 bases between. Germline-derived CDR1 and CDR2 are ENHRY and SYGVKD. The CDR3 spells CAISESGQPRGTGELFF. CDR3 sequence (DNA): TGTGCCATCAGTGAGTCAGGGCAGCCCCGGGGCACCGGGGAGCTGTTTTTT.

The chain combines TRBV28 with TRBJ1-5; D remains ambiguous. Trimming removed 2 bases at V and 7 bases at J, with 9 bases between. CDR1 and CDR2 (germline): MDHEN, SYDVKM. The CDR3 length is 13 residues. CDR3 coding DNA: TGTGCCAGCAGTTTACTGGGAGGGCAGCCCCAGCATTTT. Protein product: CASSLLGGQPQHF.

This rearrangement joins TRBV19 to TRBJ2-7, with 11 bases that match TRBD1. In germline, CDR1 is LNHDA, CDR2 SQIVND (reference sequence). CDR3 length: 14 residues. The V segment lost 3 bases and the J segment 4 bases; nucleotides outside the gene matches: 2. Here the CDR3 reads CASSIGTGGYEQYF. CDR3 sequence (DNA): TGTGCCAGTAGTATCGGGACAGGGGGGTACGAGCAGTACTTC.

V and J are TRBV5-1 and TRBJ1-1, with 9 nucleotides matching TRBD1. The CDR3 has 16 residues. Germline lookup yields CDR1 SGHRS and CDR2 YFSETQ. V was pared by 4 bases and J by 4 bases, with 11 bases of the junction left unmatched. The DNA for the CDR3 is TGCGCCAGCAGCGCGAGGGACAGGGCCCCTGGCACTGAAGCTTTCTTT. Translated, it gives CASSARDRAPGTEAFF.

This chain uses TRBV10-3 with TRBJ2-2; no reliable D call. V was cut by 8 bases and J by 1 base, with 17 bases left in between. The CDR3 runs 16 residues. Germline V gene data show CDR1 as ENHRY and CDR2 as SYGVKD. The CDR3 bases are TGTGCCATCGCCACATACACTGACAAGAACACCGGGGAGCTGTTTTTT. Translated, it gives CAIATYTDKNTGELFF.

The chain joins TRBV24-1 to TRBJ2-2; D unclear. Between the trimmed V and J ends, which lost 9 bases and 0 bases, there was a span of 10 bases. Germline loops: CDR1 KGHDR, CDR2 SFDVKD. The CDR3 contains 14 residues. In DNA form, the CDR3 reads TGTGCCACCGGCGGTCCCGCGAACACCGGGGAGCTGTTTTTT. It codes for CATGGPANTGELFF.

This clone was picked up one time. This chain uses TRBV3-1 (or the pseudogene TRBV3-2) with TRBJ2-7; D is undetermined. The ends were cut back, 0 bases at V and 2 bases at J, with 5 bases in the middle. Germline V gives CDR1 LGHDT, CDR2 YNNKEL (reference sequence). CDR3 length: 13 amino acids. CDR3 nucleotides: TGTGCCAGCAGCCAAGATCTAGCCTACGAGCAGTACTTC. This sequence encodes CASSQDLAYEQYF.

The chain joins TRBV5-4 to TRBJ2-3, with D possibly matching TRBD1 (6 bases). Trimming stripped 0 bases from V and 5 bases from J, with 13 bases between. The CDR3 is 15 residues long. Germline loops: CDR1 SGHNT, CDR2 YYREEE (reference sequence). The CDR3 DNA sequence: TGTGCCAGCAGCTTGGTAGGGGGAAGTGGAGATACGCAGTATTTT. Translation gives CASSLVGGSGDTQYF.

The gene calls are TRBV19 and TRBJ2-3; the match to TRBD2 covers 7 bases. The CDR3 extends over 17 amino acids. J lost 4 bases, V lost 5 bases, and 15 bases had no gene match. Per germline, CDR1 LNHDA and CDR2 SQIVND (reference sequence). The CDR3 is CASSEVAGVGFSDTQYF. The CDR3 bases are TGTGCCAGTAGTGAGGTGGCGGGAGTGGGGTTCTCAGATACGCAGTATTTT.

This chain connects TRBV28 to TRBJ2-7, with 9 bases matching TRBD1. The CDR3 extends over 15 amino acids. V lost 7 bases to trimming and J lost 3 bases; unmatched junction nucleotides: 10. The V gene's germline CDR1 is MDHEN and CDR2 SYDVKM. The CDR3: CASNGQGRRYYEQYF. CDR3 bases: TGTGCCAGCAACGGACAGGGGCGCAGGTACTACGAGCAGTACTTC.

This clone occurred once. The CDR3 spells CASSWLANPWPFF. CDR3 nucleotide sequence: TGTGCCAGCAGCTGGCTAGCGAACCCCTGGCCGTTCTTC. The chain carries TRBV7-9 and TRBJ2-1; weak D call: TRBD2 (6 bases). This CDR3 region has 13 residues. The V end lost 4 bases, the J end lost 15 bases, and 19 bases lay between the germline ends. Germline V CDR1 and CDR2: SEHNR, FQNEAQ (reference sequence).

This clone was seen only a few times. The chain recombines TRBV6-2 or TRBV6-3 with TRBJ2-1; a possible D gene is TRBD2 (6 bases). Trimming shortened V by 5 bases and J by 3 bases, and 14 bases separated the two germline ends. Germline V gives CDR1 MNHEY, CDR2 SVGEGT. CDR3 size: 15 residues. Here the CDR3 reads CASSQRASLYNEQFF. The CDR3 bases are TGTGCCAGCAGTCAGCGGGCCAGTCTCTACAATGAGCAGTTCTTC.

J is TRBJ2-3 and V is TRBV28, with TRBD2 identical over 7 bases. Germline loops: CDR1 MDHEN, CDR2 SYDVKM. J gave up 0 bases and V 4 bases, and 7 bases lay outside the gene matches. The CDR3 consists of 16 residues. The CDR3 is CASSWLAEDSTDTQYF. The CDR3 coding sequence is TGTGCCAGCAGTTGGCTAGCGGAGGATAGCACAGATACGCAGTATTTT. Full variable domain (outside the CDR3, taken from reference TRBV28 and TRBJ2-3): DVKVTQSSRYLVKRTGEKVFLECVQDMDHENMFWYRQDPGLGLRLIYFSYDVKMKEKGDIPEGYSVSREKKERFSLILESASTNQTSMYLCASSWLAEDSTDTQYFGPGTRLTVL.

The rearrangement uses TRBV9 and TRBJ1-6; 7 nucleotides line up with TRBD1. The length of the CDR3 is 14 residues. CDR1 and CDR2 (germline): SGDLS, YYNGEE. The trim removed 2 bases at V and 7 bases at J, leaving 3 bases unmatched. The CDR3 DNA follows: TGTGCCAGCAGCGTGGCAGGGGGAAATTCACCCCTCCACTTT. Translating gives CASSVAGGNSPLHF.